This TCR beta chain was recovered during a study of control samples from healthy donors and cancer patients. Sequenced by immunoSEQ multiplex PCR; TCRdb stores in-frame clones only, minus some. The data hold approximately 70,000 clones, with roughly 86% observed a single time. The CDR3 consists of 15 residues. CDR1 is SGHRS and CDR2 is YFSETQ in the germline V gene. V was pared by 4 bases and J by 0 bases, with 13 bases between. This chain joins TRBV5-1 and TRBJ1-1; D is undetermined. This receptor was taken from a man in his 60s with lung cancer. The sequenced material came from PBMCs. In DNA form, the CDR3 reads TGCGCCAGCAGCCCCACTGAGTTAATGAACACTGAAGCTTTCTTT. It is translated as CASSPTELMNTEAFF.